Presented here are 4 T cell receptor beta chains from one specimen sequenced in a study of cytomegalovirus exposure and HLA in healthy donors. The PCR used 60 Vbeta and 13 Jbeta primers. Generated by immunoSEQ multiplex PCR, the TCRdb table keeps only in-frame clones and is missing some. The sample yields about 140,000 clones, 70% to 80% seen once. Sequenced sample: PBMCs. All receptors come from a female donor in good health and CMV-seronegative.

This clone occurred a few times. The chain combines TRBV20-1 with TRBJ1-1; D remains unclear. In germline, CDR1 is DFQATT, CDR2 SNEGSKA (reference sequence). This CDR3 comprises 11 residues. The germline V and J ends were trimmed by 6 bases and 0 bases, with 5 bases remaining between them. CDR3 protein: CSARMNTEAFF. The CDR3 bases are TGCAGTGCCAGGATGAACACTGAAGCTTTCTTT.

This clone is a singleton in its sample. The chain carries TRBV7-2 and TRBJ2-2; 9 nucleotides align to TRBD2. Germline CDR1 SGHTA, CDR2 FQGNSA. This CDR3 has 14 amino acids. Unmatched junction bases numbered 7, after V lost 8 bases and J lost 6 bases. The CDR3 DNA reads TGTGCCAGCTCTAGCGGGACCGGTCCCGGGGAGCTGTTTTTT. The encoded protein is CASSSGTGPGELFF.

V is TRBV7-6 and J is TRBJ2-1; TRBD2 aligns across 10 bases. The CDR3 contains 16 residues. V trimming: 1 base; J trimming: 7 bases; junction bases outside the gene matches: 7. Germline V gives CDR1 SGHVS, CDR2 FNYEAQ. In DNA form, the CDR3 reads TGTGCCAGCAGCTTAGAGGAAGGACTAGCGGAGAATGAGCAGTTCTTC. This translates into CASSLEEGLAENEQFF.

The chain carries TRBV28 and TRBJ2-7; 12 bases align to TRBD1. The CDR3 extends over 15 amino acids. V trimming: 5 bases; J trimming: 7 bases; junction bases outside the gene matches: 9. The germline CDR1 and CDR2 sequences are MDHEN and SYDVKM. The CDR3 region has the DNA TGTGCCAGCAGTCGGCCGGGACAGGGGGCTGGAGAGCAGTACTTC. Translating it yields CASSRPGQGAGEQYF. Combining the CDR3 with reference TRBV28 and TRBJ2-7 gives the whole variable domain DVKVTQSSRYLVKRTGEKVFLECVQDMDHENMFWYRQDPGLGLRLIYFSYDVKMKEKGDIPEGYSVSREKKERFSLILESASTNQTSMYLCASSRPGQGAGEQYFGPGTRLTVT.